This T cell receptor beta chain was sequenced during a study of T cells in Graves' hyperthyroidism and ophthalmopathy. Uncontrolled infection, other autoimmune disease, pregnancy or lactation led to exclusion. Any symptoms of ophthalmopathy came after the first hyperthyroidism diagnosis, from which the blood sample dates. RNA transcripts were the template for amplifying TCR beta CDR3 regions. The TCR CDR3 was amplified in a first-round RT-PCR using the HTBI primer set. MiXCR, applied by TCRdb to the multiplex PCR reads, yields one record per CDR3 protein. This sample has approximately 150,000 distinct CDR3 sequences, with approximately 9% found just once. The CDR3 contains 16 residues. Germline assignment: CDR1 SGHVS and CDR2 FQNEAQ. V dropped 2 bases and J dropped 3 bases, with 17 bases sitting between them. This clonotype occurred a few times.

The rearrangement joins TRBV7-8 to TRBJ2-7; perhaps TRBD2 as D (5 bases). This clonotype was sampled from a woman aged 18-29 years with Graves' hyperthyroidism that later progressed to Graves' ophthalmopathy. Material for sequencing was blood. The CDR3 nucleotides are TGTGCCAGCAGCTTAAGTGAGGGTCTGCCCTACTACGAGCAGTACTTC. Protein: CASSLSEGLPYYEQYF. Together with reference TRBV7-8 and TRBJ2-7, the CDR3 gives the full variable domain: GAGVSQSPRYKVAKRGQDVALRCDPISGHVSLFWYQQALGQGPEFLTYFQNEAQLDKSGLPSDRFFAERPEGSVSTLKIQRTQQEDSAVYLCASSLSEGLPYYEQYFGPGTRLTVT.